These 13 T cell receptor beta chains originate from one sample sequenced in a study of T-cell reconstitution after alpha-beta-depleted transplantation in children. This sample's TCRbeta library carried unique molecular identifier barcodes. TCRdb independently ran MiXCR on the PCR reads; one entry per CDR3 protein. Among just over 950,000 distinct CDR3 sequences listed, about 30% were seen once. The source was PBMCs, mostly from graft donor cells, collected 360 days after TCRalphabeta/CD19-depleted stem cell transplant. The receptors were sampled from a boy in the first two years of life who had a stem cell transplant for SCID, so the T cells may come from the graft donor.

At least ten counts were recorded for this clonotype. The genes are TRBV12-3 or TRBV12-4 and TRBJ1-1; tentative D call: TRBD1 (5 bases). The CDR3 sequence is 16 residues long. The V end lost 5 bases, the J end lost 3 bases, and 19 bases lay between the germline ends. CDR3 sequence reads: CASSQDYGGLDTEAFF. DNA for the CDR3: TGTGCCAGCAGTCAGGATTACGGGGGGTTGGACACTGAAGCTTTCTTT.

This clonotype was picked up a small number of times. The chain has TRBV20-1 and TRBJ2-5; D perhaps matches TRBD1 (6 bases). CDR1 is DFQATT, CDR2 SNEGSKA, per germline (reference sequence). Trimming stripped 6 bases from V and 4 bases from J, with 9 bases between. This CDR3 is built from 11 residues. As DNA, the CDR3 is TGCAGTGCAACAGGGACAGAGACCCAGTACTTC. Translating gives CSATGTETQYF.

This clonotype came up a few times. The rearrangement joins TRBV27 to TRBJ1-1; D uncertain. The length of the CDR3 is 9 residues. V was cut by 2 bases and J by 10 bases, with 2 bases left in between. Germline-derived CDR1 and CDR2 are MNHEY and SMNVEV (reference sequence). CDR3 DNA sequence: TGTGCCAGCAGTTTAGGAGCTTTCTTT. Encoded protein: CASSLGAFF.

The chain uses TRBV29-1 and TRBJ1-3, with a weak D call TRBD1 (6 bases). V was shortened by 4 bases and J by 3 bases, with 13 bases between the two germline ends. Germline V CDR1 and CDR2: SQVTM, ANQGSEA. The CDR3 has 14 amino acids. CDR3: CSVVVGTIGNTIYF. The CDR3 DNA reads as TGCAGCGTTGTGGTAGGGACAATTGGAAACACCATATATTTT.

This clonotype was counted at least ten times. The V and J genes are TRBV12-3 or TRBV12-4 and TRBJ2-3; unclear D gene. The CDR3 is made up of 15 amino acids. V was trimmed by 6 bases and J by 6 bases, leaving 19 bases between them. The CDR3 region has the DNA TGTGCCAGCAGCCCTGATTCAGCCCAGACGGATACGCAGTATTTT. Amino acid sequence: CASSPDSAQTDTQYF.

This clonotype was recorded a few times. The chain joins TRBV19 to TRBJ1-5; D uncertain. There are 14 residues in the CDR3. CDR1 and CDR2 from the germline V gene are LNHDA and SQIVND (reference sequence). With 0 bases removed from V and 6 bases from J, the gap between germline ends came to 9 bases. CDR3 sequence reads: CASSIDRASQPQHF. Here the CDR3 DNA reads TGTGCCAGTAGTATAGACCGGGCTTCTCAGCCCCAGCATTTT.

This clonotype occurred many times. The chain joins TRBV12-3 or TRBV12-4 to TRBJ2-1; TRBD1 is a possible D gene (5 bases). Trimming cost V 5 bases and J 1 base, with 12 bases left between them. CDR3 length: 15 residues. The CDR3 nucleotides are TGTGCCAGCAGTCCTCAGCAGGGATCCTACAATGAGCAGTTCTTC. Translating it yields CASSPQQGSYNEQFF.

This clonotype was found many times. CDR3 protein: CASSLAPRGTEAFF. In DNA, the CDR3 is TGTGCCAGCAGCTTGGCCCCCAGGGGAACTGAAGCTTTCTTT. V gene TRBV11-2 combines with J gene TRBJ1-1; a possible D gene is TRBD1 (6 bases). Deletions cut 3 bases from V and 5 bases from J, with 13 bases between. CDR1 is SGHAT, CDR2 FQNNGV, per germline. CDR3 length: 14 residues. The variable domain in full, completed from reference TRBV11-2 and TRBJ1-1, reads EAGVAQSPRYKIIEKRQSVAFWCNPISGHATLYWYQQILGQGPKLLIQFQNNGVVDDSQLPKDRFSAERLKGVDSTLKIQPAKLEDSAVYLCASSLAPRGTEAFFGQGTRLTVV.

The chain joins TRBV24-1 to TRBJ2-5; 8 positions match TRBD2. Germline assignment: CDR1 KGHDR and CDR2 SFDVKD. V lost 3 bases, J lost 9 bases, and 2 bases stayed unmatched. This CDR3 contains 12 residues. This CDR3 is CATSDTGRAQYF. The CDR3 region has the DNA TGTGCCACCAGTGATACCGGGAGGGCCCAGTACTTC.

This clonotype appeared a few times. The chain carries TRBV12-3 or TRBV12-4 and TRBJ1-1, with TRBD1 identical over 7 bases. The V and J ends lost 5 bases and 7 bases, in that order; junction bases with no gene match: 7. The CDR3 extends over 13 amino acids. The CDR3 DNA reads as TGTGCCAGCAGTGTAAACAGGGGCGATGAAGCTTTCTTT. Protein: CASSVNRGDEAFF.

The genes are TRBV6-1 and TRBJ2-2; D may be TRBD1 (6 bases). Germline CDR1 MNHNS, CDR2 SASEGT. The CDR3 sequence is 15 residues long. With 7 bases removed from V and 3 bases from J, the gap between germline ends came to 15 bases. The CDR3 spells CASNDRPGYTGELFF. In DNA form, the CDR3 reads TGTGCCAGCAACGACAGGCCGGGATACACCGGGGAGCTGTTTTTT.

This clonotype was counted many times. The rearrangement joins TRBV4-1 to TRBJ2-5, with D perhaps being TRBD1 or TRBD2 (6 bases each). The CDR3 extends over 15 amino acids. CDR1 and CDR2 from the germline V gene are MGHRA and YSYEKL. Trimming removed 0 bases at V and 5 bases at J, with 13 bases between. Here the CDR3 reads CASSQDRGADETQYF. CDR3 nucleotides: TGCGCCAGCAGCCAAGATAGGGGGGCCGATGAGACCCAGTACTTC.

The V and J genes are TRBV7-2 and TRBJ2-3; D is unresolved. The CDR3 has 14 amino acids. V was trimmed by 5 bases and J by 2 bases, leaving 11 bases between them. Germline-derived CDR1 and CDR2 are SGHTA and FQGNSA. Here the CDR3 DNA reads TGTGCCAGCAGCCTTACTACCTTCACAGATACGCAGTATTTT. The encoded protein is CASSLTTFTDTQYF.